This T cell receptor beta chain was sequenced during a study of cytomegalovirus exposure and HLA in healthy donors. Study-level results: With high specificity and sensitivity, the classifier reportedly diagnosed cytomegalovirus status. Researchers reported in a later analysis that a missense DCLRE1C variant was tied to TCR beta V- and J-gene trimming.

The V gene end was trimmed by 7 bases and the J gene end by 4 bases; junction bases not matched to a gene: 11. The germline V gene encodes CDR1 MDHEN and CDR2 SYDVKM. The CDR3 runs 15 residues. Note on this clone: Its target is unknown.

The PCR contained 60 Vbeta and 13 Jbeta primers. Assay used: immunoSEQ multiplex PCR; TCRdb lists only in-frame clones, some missing. The sample table sets out 100,000 to 150,000 clones. The chain links TRBV28 to TRBJ2-3; TRBD2 agrees at 7 bases. The sequenced material came from PBMCs. The clonotype was recovered from a man aged 18 to 29 in good health and CMV-seronegative. Here the CDR3 reads CASIQAPAGSDTQYF. The CDR3 DNA reads as TGTGCCAGCATTCAGGCCCCAGCGGGATCAGATACGCAGTATTTT.